The T cell receptor (beta chain) under discussion was sequenced for a study of control samples from healthy donors and cancer patients. This CDR3 is built from 15 residues. Germline CDR1 and CDR2: SGHRS and YFSETQ. V was trimmed by 0 bases and J by 4 bases, leaving 11 bases between them. Clones were sequenced by immunoSEQ multiplex PCR, and TCRdb holds only the in-frame ones, with some missing. Found here are more than 95,000 clones, around nine tenths of them singletons; the top ten hold 2% to 3%. The chain is built from TRBV5-1 and TRBJ1-5; TRBD1 is a possible D gene (5 bases). This receptor was identified in a woman in her seventies in good health. Sequencing was done on a sample of blood. DNA of the CDR3: TGCGCCAGCAGCTTGGCTGGGGCCGGAAATCAGCCCCAGCATTTT. It specifies CASSLAGAGNQPQHF.